The 13 T cell receptor beta chains below all came from one sample that was sequenced in a study of T-cell reconstitution after alpha-beta-depleted transplantation in children (dated by TCRdb to about 2016). The library was prepared using PCR. Instrument on record: Illumina HiSeq 2500. To normalize quantification of the TCRbeta repertoire, the TCR libraries were built with molecular barcoding that relied on unique molecular identifiers. The public sequencing data were trimmed at Q25 with fastp and processed into clonotypes with MiXCR by TCRdb, which kept only in-frame beta chains. CDR3 protein sequences are deduplicated, and each keeps its most common genes and DNA. In all, the sample holds 380,000 or so distinct CDR3 sequences, and 10% to 15% of those were seen once. Jointly, the top ten make up around 4.5% of the sample. The material was PBMCs, obtained from the stem cell graft. Receptors originate from a human donor who donated a stem cell graft to a child with Fanconi anemia.

V usage is TRBV2 and J usage is TRBJ2-7; 8 bases fit TRBD1. This CDR3 is 12 amino acids long. V was clipped by 10 bases and J by 2 bases; unmatched bases: 4. CDR1 and CDR2 (germline): SNHLY, FYNNEI. In DNA, the CDR3 is TGTGCCACCGGGACAGGTACCTACGAGCAGTACTTC. As protein: CATGTGTYEQYF.

This clonotype was detected many times. This chain links TRBV20-1 with TRBJ2-1; D is unresolved. V shed 3 bases and J shed 4 bases, with 7 bases lying between them. Germline V gene lookup returns CDR1 DFQATT and CDR2 SNEGSKA (reference sequence). The CDR3 totals 12 residues. CDR3 protein: CSASHRYNEQFF. CDR3 coding DNA: TGCAGTGCTAGCCACCGATACAATGAGCAGTTCTTC.

This sequence joins TRBV6-2 or TRBV6-3 and TRBJ2-5; D is possibly TRBD1 (6 bases). Germline V gene lookup returns CDR1 MNHEY and CDR2 SVGEGT. Trimming cost V 6 bases and J 7 bases, with 12 bases left between them. This CDR3 has 12 amino acids. The CDR3 DNA reads as TGTGCCAGCAGACCTGCGGACAGGACCCAGTACTTC. Translated, it gives CASRPADRTQYF.

The chain recombines TRBV29-1 with TRBJ1-1; TRBD1 agrees at 10 bases. The CDR3 consists of 13 residues. In germline, CDR1 is SQVTM, CDR2 ANQGSEA. Trimming removed 3 bases from V and 8 bases from J; junction bases left unmatched: 6. The CDR3 protein is CSVDAGTGVEAFF. CDR3 bases: TGCAGCGTTGATGCCGGGACAGGGGTCGAAGCTTTCTTT.

The gene calls are TRBV12-3 or TRBV12-4 and TRBJ2-6; no firm D call. The CDR3 contains 16 residues. V was shortened by 2 bases and J by 2 bases, with 10 bases between the two germline ends. CDR3 sequence (DNA): TGTGCCAGCAGTTTAATGGTAGGGACTGGGGCCAACGTCCTGACTTTC. Protein sequence: CASSLMVGTGANVLTF.

This clonotype has a count of ten or more. J is TRBJ2-5 and V is TRBV18; D not resolved. The CDR3 extends over 13 amino acids. Trimming removed 2 bases from V and 5 bases from J, with 9 bases in between. Germline assignment: CDR1 KGHSH and CDR2 LQKENI. The CDR3 region has the DNA TGTGCCAGCTCACCAGCTACAAGGGAGACCCAGTACTTC. Protein: CASSPATRETQYF.

This clonotype has a handful of counts. The J gene is TRBJ2-2, the V gene TRBV6-1; TRBD2 is a possible D gene (5 bases). The CDR3 consists of 15 residues. The V end lost 5 bases, the J end lost 4 bases, and 14 bases lay between the germline ends. Germline lookup yields CDR1 MNHNS and CDR2 SASEGT. CDR3 nucleotides: TGTGCCAGCAGTCCCGAAGCGGAGGCCACCGGGGAGCTGTTTTTT. Its translation is CASSPEAEATGELFF.

This clonotype was detected a few times. The rearrangement joins TRBV10-1 to TRBJ2-5; the D gene is possibly TRBD1 (6 bases). The CDR3 sequence is 14 residues long. CDR1 WNHNN and CDR2 SYGVQD come from the germline V gene (reference sequence). The V and J ends lost 0 bases and 9 bases respectively, with 14 bases between them. The CDR3 DNA follows: TGCGCCAGCAGTGAGTCGAGGGGGAGTAGTGCCCAGTACTTC. Translation gives CASSESRGSSAQYF.

This clonotype has a handful of counts. The chain combines TRBV11-2 with TRBJ2-1; 12 bases line up with TRBD2. CDR3 size: 16 residues. Per the germline V gene, CDR1 is SGHAT and CDR2 is FQNNGV. Trimming at V came to 1 base and at J to 7 bases, leaving 5 bases not matched to a gene. This CDR3 reads CASSLGLAGASNEQFF. Written as DNA, the CDR3 is TGTGCCAGCAGCTTAGGACTAGCGGGGGCCTCGAATGAGCAGTTCTTC.

This clonotype was seen more than once but under ten times. The rearrangement uses TRBV7-2 and TRBJ1-3; D call uncertain. V was trimmed by 5 bases and J by 0 bases, leaving 11 bases between them. CDR1 and CDR2 (germline): SGHTA, FQGNSA. There are 15 residues in the CDR3. The chain's CDR3 is CASSHDRSSGNTIYF. CDR3 in DNA: TGTGCCAGCAGCCACGACCGGAGCTCTGGAAACACCATATATTTT.

The chain is built from TRBV9 and TRBJ2-1, with 7 bases aligning to TRBD2. J lost 2 bases, V lost 2 bases, and 7 bases had no gene match. Per the germline V gene, CDR1 is SGDLS and CDR2 is YYNGEE. CDR3 length: 16 residues. CDR3 sequence reads: CASSVLGGPTYNEQFF. For the CDR3, the DNA is TGTGCCAGCAGCGTTTTGGGAGGGCCCACCTACAATGAGCAGTTCTTC.

V is TRBV9 and J is TRBJ2-1; D uncertain. Germline V gene data show CDR1 as SGDLS and CDR2 as YYNGEE. Trimming cost V 0 bases and J 5 bases, with 3 bases left between them. CDR3 length: 12 residues. The CDR3 DNA follows: TGTGCCAGCAGCGTAGCGAACAATGAGCAGTTCTTC. Protein sequence: CASSVANNEQFF. The complete variable domain, with remaining parts taken from reference TRBV9 and TRBJ2-1, reads DSGVTQTPKHLITATGQRVTLRCSPRSGDLSVYWYQQSLDQGLQFLIQYYNGEERAKGNILERFSAQQFPDLHSELNLSSLELGDSALYFCASSVANNEQFFGPGTRLTVL.

This clonotype appeared many times. CDR3 in DNA: TGCAGTGCAAGAATTAGCGGGGGGTTCACCGGGGAGCTGTTTTTT. Translating gives CSARISGGFTGELFF. The V gene is TRBV20-1, the J gene TRBJ2-2, with 10 bases that match TRBD2. The CDR3 extends over 15 amino acids. The junction had 8 bases not matched to a gene; V was cut back by 6 bases and J by 4 bases. Germline V lookup: CDR1 DFQATT, CDR2 SNEGSKA (reference sequence).